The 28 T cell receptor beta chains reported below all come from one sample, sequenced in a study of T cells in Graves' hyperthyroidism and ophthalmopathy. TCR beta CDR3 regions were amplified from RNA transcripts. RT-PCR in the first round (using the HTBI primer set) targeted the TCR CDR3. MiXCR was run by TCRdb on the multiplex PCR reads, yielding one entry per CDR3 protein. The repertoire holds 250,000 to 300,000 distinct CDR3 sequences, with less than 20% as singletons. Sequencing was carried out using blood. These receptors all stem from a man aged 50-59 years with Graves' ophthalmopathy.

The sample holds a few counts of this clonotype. CDR3 amino acids: CASRTEGGDIQYF. DNA for the CDR3: TGTGCCAGCAGGACCGAAGGGGGGGACATTCAGTACTTC. V is TRBV2 and J is TRBJ2-4, with TRBD2 as a possible D gene (7 bases). This CDR3 contains 13 residues. Germline values: CDR1 SNHLY, CDR2 FYNNEI. Trimming shortened V by 6 bases and J by 8 bases, and 14 bases separated the two germline ends. Full variable domain (missing parts from reference TRBV2 and TRBJ2-4): EPEVTQTPSHQVTQMGQEVILRCVPISNHLYFYWYRQILGQKVEFLVSFYNNEISEKSEIFDDQFSVERPDGSNFTLKIRSTKLEDSAMYFCASRTEGGDIQYFGAGTRLSVL.

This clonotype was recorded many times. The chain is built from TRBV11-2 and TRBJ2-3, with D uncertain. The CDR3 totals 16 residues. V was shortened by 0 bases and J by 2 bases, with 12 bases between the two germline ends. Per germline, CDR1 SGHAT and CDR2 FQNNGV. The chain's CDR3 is CASSLDGTSLTDTQYF. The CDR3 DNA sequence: TGTGCCAGCAGCTTAGACGGCACTTCCCTCACAGATACGCAGTATTTT.

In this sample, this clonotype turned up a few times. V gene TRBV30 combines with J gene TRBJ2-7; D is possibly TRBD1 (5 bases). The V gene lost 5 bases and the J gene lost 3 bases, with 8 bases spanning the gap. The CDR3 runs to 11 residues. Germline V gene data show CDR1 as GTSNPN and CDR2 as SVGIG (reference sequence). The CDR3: CAWGHSYEQYF. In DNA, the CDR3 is TGTGCCTGGGGACACAGCTACGAGCAGTACTTC.

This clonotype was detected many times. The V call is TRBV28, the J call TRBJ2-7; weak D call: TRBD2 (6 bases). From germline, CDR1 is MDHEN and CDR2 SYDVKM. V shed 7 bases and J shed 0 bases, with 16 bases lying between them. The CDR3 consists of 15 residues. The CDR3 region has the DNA TGTGCCAGCACCTTAGCGGAGGGAAGCTCCTACGAGCAGTACTTC. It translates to CASTLAEGSSYEQYF.

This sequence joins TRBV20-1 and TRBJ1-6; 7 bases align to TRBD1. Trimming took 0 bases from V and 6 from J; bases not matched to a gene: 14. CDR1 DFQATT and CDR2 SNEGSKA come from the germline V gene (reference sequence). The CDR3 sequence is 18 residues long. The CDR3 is CSARDGRTGRASNSPLHF. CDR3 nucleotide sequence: TGCAGTGCTAGAGATGGGAGGACAGGACGGGCAAGTAATTCACCCCTCCACTTT.

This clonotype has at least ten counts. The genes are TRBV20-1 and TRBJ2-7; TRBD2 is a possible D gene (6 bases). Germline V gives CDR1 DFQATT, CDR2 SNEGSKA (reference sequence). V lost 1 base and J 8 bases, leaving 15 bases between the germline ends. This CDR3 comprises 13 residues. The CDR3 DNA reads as TGCAGTGCTAGAGGGGAGGCCCAAGGGAAGCAGTACTTC. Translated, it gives CSARGEAQGKQYF.

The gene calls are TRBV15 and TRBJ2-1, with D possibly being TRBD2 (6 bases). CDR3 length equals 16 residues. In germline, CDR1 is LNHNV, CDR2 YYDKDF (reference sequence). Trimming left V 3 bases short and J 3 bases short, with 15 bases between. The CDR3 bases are TGTGCCACCAGCAGGGCTTCTAGCGCGGTCTACAATGAGCAGTTCTTC. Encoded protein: CATSRASSAVYNEQFF. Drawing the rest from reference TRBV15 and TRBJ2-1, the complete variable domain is DAMVIQNPRYQVTQFGKPVTLSCSQTLNHNVMYWYQQKSSQAPKLLFHYYDKDFNNEADTPDNFQSRRPNTSFCFLDIRSPGLGDTAMYLCATSRASSAVYNEQFFGPGTRLTVL.

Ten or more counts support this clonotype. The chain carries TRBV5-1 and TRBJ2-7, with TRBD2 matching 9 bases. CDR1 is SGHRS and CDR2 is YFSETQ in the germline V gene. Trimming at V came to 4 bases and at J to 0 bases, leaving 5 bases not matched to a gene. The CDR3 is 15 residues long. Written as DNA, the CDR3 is TGCGCCAGCAGCACGACTAGCGGAGACTCCTACGAGCAGTACTTC. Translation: CASSTTSGDSYEQYF. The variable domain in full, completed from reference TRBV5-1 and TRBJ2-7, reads KAGVTQTPRYLIKTRGQQVTLSCSPISGHRSVSWYQQTPGQGLQFLFEYFSETQRNKGNFPGRFSGRQFSNSRSEMNVSTLELGDSALYLCASSTTSGDSYEQYFGPGTRLTVT.

The CDR3 is CASSSPMGQGISPLHF. CDR3 DNA sequence: TGTGCCAGCAGTTCGCCCATGGGACAGGGGATTTCACCCCTCCACTTT. This rearrangement joins TRBV28 to TRBJ1-6; 10 bases map to TRBD1. The CDR3 contains 16 residues. Unmatched junction bases numbered 9, after V lost 4 bases and J lost 9 bases. The germline V gene encodes CDR1 MDHEN and CDR2 SYDVKM.

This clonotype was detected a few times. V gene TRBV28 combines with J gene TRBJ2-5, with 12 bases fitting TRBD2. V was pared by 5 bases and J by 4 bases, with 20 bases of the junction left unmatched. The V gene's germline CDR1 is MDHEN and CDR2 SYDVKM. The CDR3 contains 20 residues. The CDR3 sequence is CASSPRRLAGAQVFGETQYF. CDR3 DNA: TGTGCCAGCAGTCCGAGGCGACTAGCGGGAGCTCAGGTCTTCGGAGAGACCCAGTACTTC.

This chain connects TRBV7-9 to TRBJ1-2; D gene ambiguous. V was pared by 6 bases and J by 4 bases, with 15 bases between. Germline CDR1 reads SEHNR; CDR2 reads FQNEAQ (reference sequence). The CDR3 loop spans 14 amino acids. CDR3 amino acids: CASRMPTATYGYTF. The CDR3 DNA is TGTGCCAGCAGGATGCCAACAGCGACCTATGGCTACACCTTC.

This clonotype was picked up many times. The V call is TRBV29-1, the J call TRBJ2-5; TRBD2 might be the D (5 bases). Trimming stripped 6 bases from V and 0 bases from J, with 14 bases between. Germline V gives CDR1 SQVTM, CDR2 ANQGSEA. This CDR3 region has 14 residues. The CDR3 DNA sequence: TGCAGCGTGCCCAAGTTAGCGCACCAAGAGACCCAGTACTTC. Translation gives CSVPKLAHQETQYF.

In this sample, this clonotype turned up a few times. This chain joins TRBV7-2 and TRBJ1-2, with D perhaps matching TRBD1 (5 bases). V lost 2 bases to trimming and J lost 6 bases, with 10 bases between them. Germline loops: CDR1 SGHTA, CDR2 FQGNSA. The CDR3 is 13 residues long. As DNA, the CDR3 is TGTGCCAGCAGCTTACGGCAGGGTCATGGCTACACCTTC. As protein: CASSLRQGHGYTF.

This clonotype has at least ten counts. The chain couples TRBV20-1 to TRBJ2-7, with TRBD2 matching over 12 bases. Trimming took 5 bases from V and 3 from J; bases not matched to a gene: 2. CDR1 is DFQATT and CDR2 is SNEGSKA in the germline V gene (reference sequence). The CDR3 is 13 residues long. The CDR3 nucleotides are TGCAGTGCTTGGACTAGCGGGATCTACGAGCAGTACTTC. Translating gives CSAWTSGIYEQYF.

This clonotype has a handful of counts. CDR3 sequence (DNA): TGTGCCAGCAGCTTATCGGAAGGTGATCTCTATGGCTACACCTTC. It codes for CASSLSEGDLYGYTF. V gene TRBV7-9 combines with J gene TRBJ1-2; D is unresolved. Deletions cut 2 bases from V and 4 bases from J, with 14 bases between. CDR3 size: 15 residues. Germline V gives CDR1 SEHNR, CDR2 FQNEAQ (reference sequence). Using reference TRBV7-9 and TRBJ1-2 for the parts outside the CDR3, the full variable domain is DTGVSQNPRHKITKRGQNVTFRCDPISEHNRLYWYRQTLGQGPEFLTYFQNEAQLEKSRLLSDRFSAERPKGSFSTLEIQRTEQGDSAMYLCASSLSEGDLYGYTFGSGTRLTVV.

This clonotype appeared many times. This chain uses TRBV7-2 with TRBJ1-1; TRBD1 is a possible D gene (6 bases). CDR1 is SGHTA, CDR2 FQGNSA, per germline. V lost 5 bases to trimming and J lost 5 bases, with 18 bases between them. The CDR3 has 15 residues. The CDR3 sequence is CASSDPAGGATEAFF. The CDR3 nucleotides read TGTGCCAGCAGCGATCCAGCGGGGGGGGCAACTGAAGCTTTCTTT.

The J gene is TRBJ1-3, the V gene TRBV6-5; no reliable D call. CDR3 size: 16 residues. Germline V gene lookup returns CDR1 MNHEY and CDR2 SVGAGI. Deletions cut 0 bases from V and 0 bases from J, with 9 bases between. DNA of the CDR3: TGTGCCAGCAGTTACTCGAGACCCACCTCTGGAAACACCATATATTTT. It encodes CASSYSRPTSGNTIYF.

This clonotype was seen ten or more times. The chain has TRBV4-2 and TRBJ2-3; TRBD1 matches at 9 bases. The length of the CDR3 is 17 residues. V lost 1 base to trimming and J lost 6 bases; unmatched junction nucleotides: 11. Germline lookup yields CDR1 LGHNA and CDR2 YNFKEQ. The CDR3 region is CASSQVHTGGSMDTQYF. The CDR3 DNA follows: TGTGCCAGCAGCCAAGTCCACACAGGGGGCTCAATGGATACGCAGTATTTT.

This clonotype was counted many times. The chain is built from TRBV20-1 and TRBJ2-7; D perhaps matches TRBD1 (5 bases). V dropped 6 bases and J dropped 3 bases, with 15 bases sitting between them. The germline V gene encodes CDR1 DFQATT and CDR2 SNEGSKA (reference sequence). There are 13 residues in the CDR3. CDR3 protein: CSAPDSYGYEQYF. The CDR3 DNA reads TGCAGTGCCCCTGACAGTTATGGCTACGAGCAGTACTTC.

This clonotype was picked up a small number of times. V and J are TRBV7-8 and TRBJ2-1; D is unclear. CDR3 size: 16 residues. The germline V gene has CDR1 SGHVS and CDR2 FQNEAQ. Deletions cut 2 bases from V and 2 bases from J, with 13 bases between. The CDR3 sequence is CASSLIAAATYNEQFF. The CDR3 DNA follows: TGTGCCAGCAGCTTAATCGCGGCGGCAACCTACAATGAGCAGTTCTTC.

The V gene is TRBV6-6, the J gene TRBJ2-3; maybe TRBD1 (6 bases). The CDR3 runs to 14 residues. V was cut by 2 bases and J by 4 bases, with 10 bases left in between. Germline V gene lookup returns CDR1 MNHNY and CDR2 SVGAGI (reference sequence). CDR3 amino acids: CASSYGRGPDTQYF. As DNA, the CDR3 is TGTGCCAGCAGTTACGGCAGGGGCCCAGATACGCAGTATTTT.

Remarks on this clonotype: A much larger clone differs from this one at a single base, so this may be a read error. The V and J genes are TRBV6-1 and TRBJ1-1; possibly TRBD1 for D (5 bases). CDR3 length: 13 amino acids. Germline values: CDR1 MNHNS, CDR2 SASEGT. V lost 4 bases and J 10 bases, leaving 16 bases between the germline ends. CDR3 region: CASSGVPGSPAFF. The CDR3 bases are TGTGCCAGCAGTGGAGTTCCAGGGAGTCCAGCTTTCTTT.

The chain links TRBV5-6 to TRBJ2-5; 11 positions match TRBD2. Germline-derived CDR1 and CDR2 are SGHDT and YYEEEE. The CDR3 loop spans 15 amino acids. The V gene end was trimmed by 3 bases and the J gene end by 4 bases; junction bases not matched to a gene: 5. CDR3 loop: CASSSVSGRGETQYF. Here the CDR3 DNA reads TGTGCCAGCAGCTCCGTTAGCGGGAGGGGAGAGACCCAGTACTTC.

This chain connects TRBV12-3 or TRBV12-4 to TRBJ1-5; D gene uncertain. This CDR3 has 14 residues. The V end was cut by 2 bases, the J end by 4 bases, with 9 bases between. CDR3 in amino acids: CASSLLLGNQPQHF. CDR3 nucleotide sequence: TGTGCCAGCAGTTTATTGCTGGGGAATCAGCCCCAGCATTTT.

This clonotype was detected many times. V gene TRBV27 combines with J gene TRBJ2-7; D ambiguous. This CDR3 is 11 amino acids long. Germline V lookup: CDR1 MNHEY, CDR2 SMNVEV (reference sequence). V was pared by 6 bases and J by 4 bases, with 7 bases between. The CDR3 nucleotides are TGTGCCAGCAGAAAAAGGTACGAGCAGTACTTC. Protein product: CASRKRYEQYF.

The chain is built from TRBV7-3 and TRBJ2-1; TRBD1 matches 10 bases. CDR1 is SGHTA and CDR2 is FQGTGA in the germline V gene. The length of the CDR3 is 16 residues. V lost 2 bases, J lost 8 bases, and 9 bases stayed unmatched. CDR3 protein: CASSLHGTGVIDEQFF. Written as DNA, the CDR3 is TGTGCCAGCAGCTTACACGGGACAGGGGTAATCGATGAGCAGTTCTTC.

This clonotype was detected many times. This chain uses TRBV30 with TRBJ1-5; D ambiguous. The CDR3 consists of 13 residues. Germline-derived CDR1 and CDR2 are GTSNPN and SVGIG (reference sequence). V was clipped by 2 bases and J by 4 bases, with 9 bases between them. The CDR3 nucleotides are TGTGCCTGGAGTAGGTCGGATAATCAGCCCCAGCATTTT. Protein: CAWSRSDNQPQHF. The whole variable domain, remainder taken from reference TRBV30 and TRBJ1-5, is SQTIHQWPATLVQPVGSPLSLECTVEGTSNPNLYWYRQAAGRGLQLLFYSVGIGQISSEVPQNLSASRPQDRQFILSSKKLLLSDSGFYLCAWSRSDNQPQHFGDGTRLSIL.

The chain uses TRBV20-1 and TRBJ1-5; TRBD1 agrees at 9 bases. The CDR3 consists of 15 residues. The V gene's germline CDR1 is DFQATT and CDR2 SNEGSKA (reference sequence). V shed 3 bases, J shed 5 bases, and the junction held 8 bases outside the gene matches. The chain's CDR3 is CSASPDRGMHQPQHF. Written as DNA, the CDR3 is TGCAGTGCTAGTCCCGACAGGGGGATGCATCAGCCCCAGCATTTT.